The 17 T cell receptor beta chains listed next were all sequenced from one sample in a study of graft-versus-host responses after intestinal transplantation. The method was immunoSEQ multiplex PCR; TCRdb's version includes in-frame clones alone and lacks a portion of them. Among approximately 18,000 clones listed, roughly nine tenths were seen once. This specimen consisted of PBMCs, obtained around 230 days after intestinal transplant. These receptors all come from a human patient who received an intestinal transplant, so some T cells may come from the graft donor.

Relative to its sample, this clone is large. This chain joins TRBV11-2 and TRBJ1-4, with D maybe TRBD1 (5 bases). V was shortened by 4 bases and J by 7 bases, with 16 bases between the two germline ends. The germline CDR1 and CDR2 sequences are SGHAT and FQNNGV. The CDR3 has 15 residues. The CDR3 sequence is CASSSTDSYPEKLFF. DNA for the CDR3: TGTGCCAGCAGCTCCACTGACAGTTATCCTGAAAAACTGTTTTTT.

V usage is TRBV4-3 and J usage is TRBJ2-7, with D maybe TRBD1 (5 bases). Trimming cost V 4 bases and J 2 bases, with 9 bases left between them. CDR3 size: 13 residues. The germline V gene encodes CDR1 LGHNA and CDR2 YSLEER. CDR3 sequence: CASSLQAPYEQYF. CDR3 nucleotide sequence: TGCGCCAGCAGCCTACAGGCGCCCTACGAGCAGTACTTC.

This clone was counted between two and nine times. V usage is TRBV7-9 and J usage is TRBJ2-2; D unresolved. The CDR3 is 12 residues long. CDR1 is SEHNR and CDR2 is FQNEAQ in the germline V gene (reference sequence). V was clipped by 5 bases and J by 8 bases, with 9 bases between them. DNA for the CDR3: TGTGCCAGCAGCCGCCTAGGGGGGGAGCTGTTTTTT. Its protein product is CASSRLGGELFF.

The CDR3 region has the DNA TGCGCCAGCAGTGAGTCGTCCGGAGAAAAAAACATTCAGTACTTC. Residues: CASSESSGEKNIQYF. This chain joins TRBV10-2 and TRBJ2-4; D not resolved. CDR1 and CDR2 (germline): WSHSY, SAAADI. The CDR3 is 15 amino acids. Trimming shortened V by 0 bases and J by 4 bases, and 10 bases separated the two germline ends.

In DNA, the CDR3 is TGTGCCAGCCTAAAGAGGAACAGGCAGTACTTC. Translating gives CASLKRNRQYF. V gene TRBV2 combines with J gene TRBJ2-7; D remains unclear. The V gene's germline CDR1 is SNHLY and CDR2 FYNNEI. Trimming removed 8 bases from V and 9 bases from J, with 14 bases in between. CDR3 length: 11 amino acids.

The V call is TRBV4-1, the J call TRBJ1-2; possibly TRBD1 for D (5 bases). Germline V gene data show CDR1 as MGHRA and CDR2 as YSYEKL. The CDR3 runs 14 residues. Trimming removed 3 bases at V and 6 bases at J, with 14 bases between. DNA of the CDR3: TGCGCCAGCAGCCACGGGGACCGTAGGGATGGCTACACCTTC. Protein: CASSHGDRRDGYTF.

V is TRBV4-1 and J is TRBJ1-5; possibly TRBD1 for D (5 bases). The CDR3 has 16 amino acids. The V end lost 4 bases, the J end lost 1 base, and 14 bases lay between the germline ends. Germline loops: CDR1 MGHRA, CDR2 YSYEKL. The CDR3 loop reads CASSLGTPGSNQPQHF. DNA for the CDR3: TGCGCCAGCAGCCTAGGGACCCCAGGGAGCAATCAGCCCCAGCATTTT.

The rearrangement uses TRBV2 and TRBJ2-2; D is undetermined. The germline V gene has CDR1 SNHLY and CDR2 FYNNEI. This CDR3 region has 12 residues. Between the trimmed V and J ends, which lost 7 bases and 6 bases, there was a span of 9 bases. DNA of the CDR3: TGTGCCAGCACGGTGGATGCCGGGGAGCTGTTTTTT. This translates into CASTVDAGELFF.

The chain is built from TRBV4-2 and TRBJ2-5; 9 bases are shared with TRBD2. Trimming took 4 bases from V and 2 from J; bases not matched to a gene: 5. There are 15 residues in the CDR3. The germline CDR1 and CDR2 sequences are LGHNA and YNFKEQ. The CDR3 sequence: CASSLQAGGQETQYF. CDR3 in DNA: TGTGCCAGCAGCCTACAGGCGGGGGGGCAAGAGACCCAGTACTTC.

The rearrangement links TRBV4-1 to TRBJ2-7; 7 bases fit TRBD1. Germline CDR1 MGHRA, CDR2 YSYEKL. The J segment lost 3 bases and the V segment lost 3 bases, leaving 17 bases of the junction unmatched. CDR3 length: 18 residues. CDR3 bases: TGCGCCAGCAGCCACGAAGGGGCAGGGGGACAAGAAAACTACGAGCAGTACTTC. Translated: CASSHEGAGGQENYEQYF.

This chain uses TRBV7-8 with TRBJ2-5, with D possibly being TRBD2 (5 bases). V lost 5 bases and J 1 base, leaving 11 bases between the germline ends. CDR1 and CDR2 from the germline V gene are SGHVS and FQNEAQ. The CDR3 runs 14 residues. The CDR3 spells CASSVSVLQETQYF. The DNA of the CDR3 is TGTGCCAGCAGCGTTAGCGTACTCCAAGAGACCCAGTACTTC.

The V gene is TRBV27, the J gene TRBJ2-3; 8 bases are shared with TRBD1. CDR1 is MNHEY and CDR2 is SMNVEV in the germline V gene (reference sequence). The CDR3 is made up of 16 amino acids. The trim removed 5 bases at V and 6 bases at J, leaving 13 bases unmatched. CDR3 sequence: CASSRARGRSDDTQYF. Written as DNA, the CDR3 is TGTGCCAGCAGTCGAGCCAGGGGGCGCAGCGATGATACGCAGTATTTT.

V usage is TRBV10-3 and J usage is TRBJ2-3; D is unclear. Between the trimmed V and J ends, which lost 0 bases and 8 bases, there was a span of 6 bases. Germline lookup yields CDR1 ENHRY and CDR2 SYGVKD. This CDR3 contains 12 residues. The CDR3 protein is CAISESPTTQYF. The CDR3 nucleotides read TGTGCCATCAGTGAGTCGCCAACTACGCAGTATTTT.

V is TRBV7-6 and J is TRBJ2-1; D is ambiguous. The CDR3 loop spans 14 amino acids. Germline assignment: CDR1 SGHVS and CDR2 FNYEAQ. Between the trimmed V and J ends, which lost 8 bases and 0 bases, there was a span of 11 bases. The CDR3 DNA reads TGTGCCAGCGCCCCCGCGAGCTCCTACAATGAGCAGTTCTTC. Translated: CASAPASSYNEQFF.

The chain joins TRBV29-1 to TRBJ2-1; 8 bases fit TRBD1. From germline, CDR1 is SQVTM and CDR2 ANQGSEA. The length of the CDR3 is 12 residues. V lost 5 bases to trimming and J lost 5 bases; unmatched junction nucleotides: 2. The CDR3, as DNA: TGCAGCGTTCGACAGGGGAACAATGAGCAGTTCTTC. The encoded protein is CSVRQGNNEQFF.

V gene TRBV12-2 combines with J gene TRBJ2-7; no DNA check was done on the table's D call, TRBD2. TRBV12-2 is assigned pseudogene status. This CDR3 spans 17 amino acids. CDR3 residues: CASRLVSPATESYEQYF. CDR3 bases: TGTGCAAGTCGCTTAGTATCCCCAGCGACGGAATCCTACGAGCAGTACTTC.

The chain uses TRBV2 and TRBJ2-3; the match to TRBD2 covers 10 bases. Germline V gives CDR1 SNHLY, CDR2 FYNNEI. The length of the CDR3 is 16 residues. The V gene end was trimmed by 2 bases and the J gene end by 3 bases; junction bases not matched to a gene: 5. The CDR3 sequence: CASSEWGSGGTDTQYF. CDR3 bases: TGTGCCAGCAGTGAATGGGGTAGCGGGGGGACAGATACGCAGTATTTT. Drawing the rest from reference TRBV2 and TRBJ2-3, the complete variable domain is EPEVTQTPSHQVTQMGQEVILRCVPISNHLYFYWYRQILGQKVEFLVSFYNNEISEKSEIFDDQFSVERPDGSNFTLKIRSTKLEDSAMYFCASSEWGSGGTDTQYFGPGTRLTVL.